This TCR beta chain was retrieved from a study of T-cell reconstitution after alpha-beta-depleted transplantation in children (dated by TCRdb to 2016 to 2017). A note on the overall study: Using TCR repertoire profiling, the study quantitatively followed how T-cell immune reconstitution unfolded in children after TCRalphabeta/CD19-depleted allogeneic hematopoietic cell transplantation.

Preparation of the library involved PCR. TCRdb names Illumina HiSeq 2500 as the instrument used. TCR library preparation used molecular barcoding, with unique molecular identifiers applied to normalize quantification of the TCRbeta repertoire. TCRdb handled the public reads itself, with Q25 trimming in fastp and clone calling in MiXCR, and kept productive beta chains. Rows with a matching CDR3 protein are joined into one entry that keeps the most common DNA and genes. The sample yields under 450,000 distinct CDR3 sequences; 16% were counted once. The ten largest clones add up to under 30% of the sample. In this sample, this clonotype turned up a few times. What this receptor recognizes is not known. No base quality information exists; no much larger clone differs at one position. According to the germline V gene, CDR1 reads MNHEY and CDR2 reads SVGAGI. The CDR3 measures 15 amino acids from cysteine to phenylalanine. Just CDR3 DNA is preserved here, 45 bases in frame from base 1. Germline trimming: 2 bases from V, 12 bases from J; junction bases outside gene matches: 13.

General conclusions and limits of the study: Apparently early alphabetaT-cell count recovery about two months after transplant reportedly relied on only several hundred rapidly expanded clones derived from non-depleted graft cells. In some patients, high TCRbeta diversity at day 60 was attributed to recipient T cells and intrathymic progenitors that had survived conditioning. The frequencies of hyperexpanded clones fell over the following months, and after one year, T-cell counts and TCRbeta diversity were mostly attributed to newly produced T cells.

Taken with the paper, the label for treatment or condition translates to: allogeneic hematopoietic cell transplantation with graft depleted of TCRalphabeta T cells and CD19 B cells. Transplant recipients were children who received TCRalphabeta/CD19-depleted allogeneic hematopoietic cell grafts. Here the chain combines TRBV6-5 and TRBJ2-1; 7 junctional bases match TRBD1. This receptor was taken from a boy younger than two who had a stem cell transplant for Wiskott-Aldrich syndrome, so the T cells may come from the graft donor. Here the sequenced sample was PBMCs, mostly from graft donor cells, taken 360 days after TCRalphabeta/CD19-depleted stem cell transplant. The CDR3 amino acid sequence is: CASSYDGEEGQRQFF. The DNA sequence is TGTGCCAGCAGTTACGATGGGGAAGAGGGACAGAGGCAGTTCTTC.